This entry lists 6 T cell receptor beta chains sequenced from one sample in a study of control samples from healthy donors and cancer patients. Some clones are missing from TCRdb's copy, which holds only in-frame ones; the method was immunoSEQ multiplex PCR. The sample has about 85,000 clones, roughly 91% seen once. The sample consisted of blood. These TCRs come from a woman in her fifties or sixties in good health.

The rearrangement joins TRBV29-1 to TRBJ2-7; TRBD2 aligns across 12 bases. The V gene end was trimmed by 5 bases and the J gene end by 0 bases; junction bases not matched to a gene: 2. The CDR3 sequence is 14 residues long. Per the germline V gene, CDR1 is SQVTM and CDR2 is ANQGSEA. The CDR3 sequence: CSVPTSGSSYEQYF. The DNA for the CDR3 is TGCAGCGTTCCGACTAGCGGGAGCTCCTACGAGCAGTACTTC.

J is TRBJ1-1 and V is TRBV5-4, with D hard to call. V lost 2 bases and J lost 1, with 3 bases in between. CDR3 length: 12 amino acids. CDR1 is SGHNT and CDR2 is YYREEE in the germline V gene (reference sequence). In nucleotides, the CDR3 is TGTGCCAGCAGCTTACAGAACACTGAAGCTTTCTTT. Amino acids: CASSLQNTEAFF. The whole variable domain, filled in from reference TRBV5-4 and TRBJ1-1, reads ETGVTQSPTHLIKTRGQQVTLRCSSQSGHNTVSWYQQALGQGPQFIFQYYREEENGRGNFPPRFSGLQFPNYSSELNVNALELDDSALYLCASSLQNTEAFFGQGTRLTVV.

V is TRBV2 and J is TRBJ2-7; TRBD2 is a possible D gene (5 bases). V was trimmed by 2 bases and J by 1 base, leaving 12 bases between them. This CDR3 has 15 amino acids. The germline gives CDR1 SNHLY, CDR2 FYNNEI. The CDR3 DNA reads as TGTGCCAGCAGTGAAAGGTCGGGGTTATCCTACGAGCAGTACTTC. Translated, it gives CASSERSGLSYEQYF.

The chain carries TRBV3-1 (or the pseudogene TRBV3-2) and TRBJ2-3; perhaps TRBD2 as D (7 bases). This CDR3 spans 13 amino acids. V lost 4 bases, J lost 6 bases, and 11 bases lay in between. Germline V gene lookup returns CDR1 LGHDT and CDR2 YNNKEL (reference sequence). This CDR3 reads CASSLRGADTQYF. The CDR3 nucleotides are TGTGCCAGCAGCCTTCGGGGGGCGGATACGCAGTATTTT.

A note on this clone: Additional DNA sequences in this sample encode the identical CDR3. The rearrangement joins TRBV18 to TRBJ1-1; TRBD1 might be the D (6 bases). From germline, CDR1 is KGHSH and CDR2 LQKENI. This CDR3 has 14 residues. V was pared by 3 bases and J by 1 base, with 9 bases between. The CDR3 is CASSPIQGNTEAFF. In DNA, the CDR3 is TGTGCCAGCTCACCGATACAGGGGAACACTGAAGCTTTCTTT.

V is TRBV6-5 and J is TRBJ1-6; no reliable D call. The V end was cut by 9 bases, the J end by 7 bases, with 10 bases between. The CDR3 has 12 residues. Germline V CDR1 and CDR2: MNHEY, SVGAGI. The CDR3 nucleotides read TGTGCCAGTGGGCCGGAAAATTCACCCCTCCACTTT. Its protein product is CASGPENSPLHF.